Shown below are 22 T cell receptor beta chains from a single sample sequenced in a study of T cells in localized non-small cell lung cancer. Profiled with immunoSEQ multiplex PCR; TCRdb holds only in-frame clones, not every one. The table has around 15,000 clones, more than 80% seen once. The sample was peripheral blood, taken before any cancer treatment. The receptors derive from a woman aged 40 to 75 with stage I lung adenocarcinoma.

The CDR3 region has the DNA TGTGCCTGGAGTGGAGGGGAGCAGTACTTC. It is translated as CAWSGGEQYF. This chain connects TRBV30 to TRBJ2-7; maybe TRBD2 (5 bases). V was pared by 1 base and J by 7 bases, with 5 bases between. In germline, CDR1 is GTSNPN, CDR2 SVGIG (reference sequence). The CDR3 covers 10 residues.

This chain connects TRBV7-2 to TRBJ2-2; D call uncertain. Looked up from germline, CDR1 is SGHTA and CDR2 is FQGNSA. V was clipped by 2 bases and J by 1 base, with 11 bases between them. The CDR3 sequence is 16 residues long. CDR3 region: CASSLYSLKNTGELFF. The CDR3, as DNA: TGTGCCAGCAGCTTATATTCACTAAAGAACACCGGGGAGCTGTTTTTT.

The V gene is TRBV7-2, the J gene TRBJ2-3, with D perhaps matching TRBD1 or TRBD2 (5 bases each). The germline gives CDR1 SGHTA, CDR2 FQGNSA. The CDR3 extends over 15 amino acids. V lost 5 bases to trimming and J lost 1 base, with 13 bases between them. The CDR3 reads CASSLIGGGTDTQYF. The CDR3 DNA reads as TGTGCCAGCAGCCTGATTGGGGGTGGCACAGATACGCAGTATTTT.

The V call is TRBV4-1, the J call TRBJ2-3, with 7 bases aligning to TRBD2. Germline V CDR1 and CDR2: MGHRA, YSYEKL. This CDR3 spans 16 amino acids. J was trimmed by 2 bases and V by 0 bases; bases with no gene match: 5. The CDR3: CASSQDGGVFTDTQYF. The DNA of the CDR3 is TGCGCCAGCAGCCAAGATGGGGGGGTGTTCACAGATACGCAGTATTTT.

This clone was seen once. The rearrangement joins TRBV7-6 to TRBJ1-1; tentative D call: TRBD1 (5 bases). Germline CDR1 reads SGHVS; CDR2 reads FNYEAQ. V was shortened by 1 base and J by 0 bases, with 12 bases between the two germline ends. This CDR3 is built from 16 residues. CDR3 coding DNA: TGTGCCAGCAGCTTAGGTAATGGGGCCCTGAACACTGAAGCTTTCTTT. Translated, it gives CASSLGNGALNTEAFF. The full variable domain, with the rest looked up from reference TRBV7-6 and TRBJ1-1, is GAGVSQSPRYKVTKRGQDVALRCDPISGHVSLYWYRQALGQGPEFLTYFNYEAQQDKSGLPNDRFSAERPEGSISTLTIQRTEQRDSAMYRCASSLGNGALNTEAFFGQGTRLTVV.

This sequence joins TRBV25-1 and TRBJ1-2; D unresolved. The V end lost 1 base, the J end lost 4 bases, and 4 bases lay between the germline ends. CDR1 is MGHDK, CDR2 SYGVNS, per germline. This CDR3 has 12 amino acids. Here the CDR3 DNA reads TGTGCCAGCAGTGAATTGGGCTATGGCTACACCTTC. Translation: CASSELGYGYTF.

This chain links TRBV13 with TRBJ2-1; 8 bases line up with TRBD1. CDR1 is PRHDT, CDR2 FYEKMQ, per germline (reference sequence). This CDR3 region has 14 residues. V trimming: 5 bases; J trimming: 8 bases; junction bases outside the gene matches: 8. The CDR3 nucleotides read TGTGCCAGCAGCCTGACGACAGGGGTCGATGAGCAGTTCTTC. It translates to CASSLTTGVDEQFF.

The chain carries TRBV11-3 and TRBJ2-7; 7 bases fit TRBD1. There are 12 residues in the CDR3. J lost 7 bases, V lost 5 bases, and 5 bases had no gene match. Germline-derived CDR1 and CDR2 are SGHNT and YENEEA. The CDR3 is CASSGHRGEQYF. The CDR3 nucleotides are TGTGCCAGCAGCGGTCACAGGGGTGAGCAGTACTTC.

The J gene is TRBJ2-3, the V gene TRBV18; TRBD2 agrees at 8 bases. This CDR3 is 14 amino acids long. CDR1 is KGHSH, CDR2 LQKENI, per germline. With 7 bases clipped from V and 3 bases from J, the junction kept 6 bases outside the gene matches. The CDR3 bases are TGTGCCAGCTTCCGAAGCGGGGGTACAGATACGCAGTATTTT. This codes for CASFRSGGTDTQYF.

The chain recombines TRBV5-1 with TRBJ2-1, with 10 bases identical to TRBD2. The length of the CDR3 is 18 residues. Germline V gene sequence: CDR1 SGHRS, CDR2 YFSETQ. J gave up 2 bases and V 2 bases, and 10 bases lay outside the gene matches. The CDR3 region is CASSLQNSGGLTYNEQFF. Here the CDR3 DNA reads TGCGCCAGCAGCTTACAGAATAGCGGGGGGCTTACCTACAATGAGCAGTTCTTC. Full variable domain (missing parts from reference TRBV5-1 and TRBJ2-1): KAGVTQTPRYLIKTRGQQVTLSCSPISGHRSVSWYQQTPGQGLQFLFEYFSETQRNKGNFPGRFSGRQFSNSRSEMNVSTLELGDSALYLCASSLQNSGGLTYNEQFFGPGTRLTVL.

This chain uses TRBV7-2 with TRBJ2-3; D possibly corresponds to TRBD2 (6 bases). The V and J ends lost 5 bases and 1 base respectively, with 10 bases between them. Looked up from germline, CDR1 is SGHTA and CDR2 is FQGNSA. This CDR3 is built from 14 residues. The CDR3 bases are TGTGCCAGCAGCGTAGGAGGGGGCACAGATACGCAGTATTTT. It yields the protein CASSVGGGTDTQYF.

The chain couples TRBV4-3 to TRBJ1-2; D might be TRBD1 (5 bases). CDR1 is LGHNA, CDR2 YSLEER, per germline. Trimming removed 1 base from V and 8 bases from J, with 23 bases in between. The CDR3 is made up of 17 amino acids. CDR3 region: CASSQAQAATIGGGYTF. In nucleotides, the CDR3 is TGCGCCAGCAGCCAAGCACAGGCTGCTACGATTGGTGGGGGCTACACCTTC.

The chain uses TRBV27 and TRBJ1-1; tentatively, D is TRBD1 (5 bases). CDR1 is MNHEY and CDR2 is SMNVEV in the germline V gene (reference sequence). Trimming pared 8 bases from V and 1 base from J, leaving 14 bases between. The CDR3 consists of 14 residues. The CDR3 DNA reads as TGTGCCAGCGGAAAGTGGGGGGAGAACACTGAAGCTTTCTTT. Its translation is CASGKWGENTEAFF.

The V and J genes are TRBV5-1 and TRBJ2-2; no firm D call. Trimming took off 4 bases at V and 1 base at J, with 5 bases between the two ends. CDR1 and CDR2 (germline): SGHRS, YFSETQ. This CDR3 spans 13 amino acids. The CDR3 nucleotides are TGCGCCAGCAGCGCACAGAACACCGGGGAGCTGTTTTTT. It translates to CASSAQNTGELFF.

The chain is built from TRBV7-8 and TRBJ2-7; 8 bases line up with TRBD1. Germline loops: CDR1 SGHVS, CDR2 FQNEAQ. J lost 0 bases, V lost 5 bases, and 6 bases had no gene match. The CDR3 is 15 amino acids. The CDR3 DNA reads as TGTGCCAGCAGCCCCCTGACAGGGGTCTCCTACGAGCAGTACTTC. Translating gives CASSPLTGVSYEQYF.

The chain links TRBV18 to TRBJ2-7; unclear D gene. Trimming took off 4 bases at V and 1 base at J, with 8 bases between the two ends. Germline V CDR1 and CDR2: KGHSH, LQKENI. The CDR3 consists of 13 residues. The DNA for the CDR3 is TGTGCCAGCTCACACCTGAATTCCTACGAGCAGTACTTC. Protein product: CASSHLNSYEQYF.

The chain links TRBV28 to TRBJ2-7; D is tentatively TRBD1 or TRBD2 (6 bases each). Germline values: CDR1 MDHEN, CDR2 SYDVKM. This CDR3 comprises 17 residues. Between the trimmed V and J ends, which lost 6 bases and 1 base, there was a span of 22 bases. This CDR3 reads CASRAGRGGGSSYEQYF. CDR3 sequence (DNA): TGTGCCAGCAGAGCGGGCAGGGGTGGGGGGTCTTCCTACGAGCAGTACTTC.

By proportion, this clone is large. The chain couples TRBV4-2 to TRBJ1-3; possible D gene TRBD1, 6 bases. The V end lost 4 bases, the J end lost 4 bases, and 23 bases lay between the germline ends. There are 18 residues in the CDR3. Germline V gene data show CDR1 as LGHNA and CDR2 as YNFKEQ. CDR3 residues: CASSPAGTLKGGGNTIYF. CDR3 in DNA: TGTGCCAGCAGCCCAGCCGGGACACTTAAGGGTGGCGGAAACACCATATATTTT.

The V gene is TRBV6-1, the J gene TRBJ1-2; no clear D. V gave up 3 bases and J gave up 2 bases, with 10 bases separating them. Germline loops: CDR1 MNHNS, CDR2 SASEGT. This CDR3 contains 14 residues. CDR3 amino acids: CASSEYFPNYGYTF. The CDR3, as DNA: TGTGCCAGCAGTGAGTACTTTCCCAACTATGGCTACACCTTC.

This clone was recorded only once. The chain links TRBV6-1 to TRBJ1-3; D gene uncertain. Trimming removed 2 bases from V and 1 base from J, with 9 bases in between. Germline CDR1 is MNHNS and CDR2 is SASEGT. The CDR3 loop spans 15 amino acids. CDR3 in DNA: TGTGCCAGCAGTGAAATGGTTGTTTCTGGAAACACCATATATTTT. Its translation: CASSEMVVSGNTIYF.

V usage is TRBV19 and J usage is TRBJ1-2; D gene uncertain. The CDR3 is 16 amino acids. V lost 6 bases, J lost 0 bases, and 17 bases lay in between. Germline CDR1 and CDR2: LNHDA and SQIVND (reference sequence). CDR3 coding DNA: TGTGCCAGTAGGGGAGGAGAGGCAGGATCTAACTATGGCTACACCTTC. The encoded protein is CASRGGEAGSNYGYTF.

A note on this clone: One junction end disagrees with the germline gene, perhaps due to a read error. The V call is TRBV6-9, the J call TRBJ1-3, with D possibly matching TRBD1 (6 bases). Germline assignment: CDR1 MNHGY and CDR2 SVAAGI. There are 8 residues in the CDR3. The CDR3 sequence: CASREGGF. CDR3 DNA sequence: TGTGCCAGCAGGGAAGGGGGGTTT.